This T cell receptor beta chain was profiled in a study of cytomegalovirus exposure and HLA in healthy donors listed by TCRdb under 2017. Context from the whole study: An earlier analysis of around 600 of the donors reported roughly 270 Gb of sequence data and 117 million unique TCR beta sequences from roughly 180 million T cells. An early release that covered more than 550 HLA-typed donors contained approximately 300 gigabases of sequencing data and 85 million to 100 million unique TCR sequences. Of the roughly 400 genotyped donors, less than 85% were placed in the genetic ancestry cluster associated with self-reported Caucasian donors. The study was designed to test whether signatures of past pathogen exposure could be identified by cataloging public T cell receptors. Using immunosequencing, the study profiled T cell repertoires from fewer than 850 subjects and related those repertoires to cytomegalovirus serostatus. Besides the first cohort of 666 subjects, a separate validation cohort made up of roughly 120 different subjects was used. To predict cytomegalovirus infection status, the study combined high-throughput TCR immunosequencing, statistical association of individual TCRs with disease status, and machine learning. A later analysis re-analyzed previously published TCR beta repertoires from 666 donors and added high-resolution HLA genotyping to study TCR occurrence patterns. Rather than using new phenotypic data, the later analysis identified candidate immune exposures from TCR beta sequences and from how often those sequences occurred across donors. An earlier analysis of fewer than 750 of the donors used high-throughput TCR beta sequencing to judge whether each TCR beta V gene segment behaved as functional or pseudogenic. Alongside the repertoire data, information on donor age, sex, ethnicity and CMV serostatus was compiled. In a later genetic analysis, genome-wide SNP genotypes for about three fifths of the 666 donors were used, and that subset was treated as a discovery cohort. All discovery cohort repertoires had been generated using a single sequencing platform. HLA typing included class I and class II loci at four-digit resolution. The number of typed donors differed by locus: 629-630 for A, B, C, DRB1 and DQB1; approximately 540 for DQA1; some 610 for DPA1; and 400 to 480 for DPB1. Roughly five DR-DQ haplotypes were handled as single units for association and clustering, since linkage in the cohort was strong. Among 300 to 500 genotyped donors of the cohort, an average of around 240,000 unique TCR beta nucleotide sequences was sequenced per donor, of which roughly 17% were non-productive. The paper as a whole reports these results and caveats: Assigning TCR associations to individual alleles was difficult when HLA alleles, especially DR and DQ, strongly co-occurred. A later genetic analysis associated a missense DCLRE1C variant with V-gene and J-gene trimming of TCR beta chains, and an independent cohort replicated the association. The sequencing pipeline was judged likely to have produced a cluster of highly shared sequence variants as a technical artifact. In a later analysis, the rate of TCR association differed among HLA loci, with DRB1 alleles having the most associated TCRs and HLA-C alleles having the fewest. According to a later genetic analysis, donors in an Asian-associated ancestry cluster had fewer N-insertions in productive TCRs than the approximately 630-donor mean. The classifier was reported to diagnose cytomegalovirus status with high specificity and sensitivity in both the original and validation cohorts. A further reported finding was that TCR beta sequences accurately predicted the HLA-A and HLA-B alleles for most subjects in the first cohort. In a later analysis, HLA-associated TCR beta chains showed more clonal expansion and lower generation probabilities than non-associated chains that were equally common. Immune exposure information for the cohort was limited to CMV serostatus. The study gave a list of over 150 TCR beta chains associated with cytomegalovirus. This cohort had only TCR beta chains sequenced, and the lack of alpha or paired-chain data limited which features could be detected. The authors suggested that the approach could potentially be generalized to other disease states and immunological phenotypes. Because counts were too low, approximately 15 rarely observed V segments, including chromosome 9 orphons, were excluded from the earlier analysis of 587 of the donors. A later analysis found that most CMV-associated TCR beta chains appeared HLA-restricted, with HLA associations seemingly driven largely by CMV exposure. In vitro tests confirmed that a few of the cytomegalovirus-associated TCR beta chains recognize cytomegalovirus antigens. Presence/absence analyses assumed roughly uniform sequencing depth across donors, an assumption that may not hold. Several of the top co-occurrence clusters appeared to be linked to parvovirus B19, influenza, CMV and Epstein-Barr virus, according to a later analysis. Correlated functional status among segregating V segments might be attributable to linkage disequilibrium, but an unknown experimental factor could not be ruled out. Most TCR sequences were seen in very few donors, while some public TCRs were found in many individuals. In an earlier analysis of 500 to 650 of the donors, most TCR beta V segments appeared in productive rearrangements about 90% or about 30% of the time, broadly matching IMGT annotations. In a later analysis, 16,951 TCR beta sequences were associated with specific HLA alleles at a false discovery rate of 0.05. Because HLA typing was unavailable for some donors at each locus, only the typed subset was used in association tests. Because the 87-base-pair reads could not distinguish some IMGT-functional V segments, including TRBV6-2 and TRBV6-3, those segments were excluded.

This clone was picked up a small number of times. Which antigen it targets is not known. There are no base qualities to consult, and no much larger clone falls within one base. In total, about 650 healthy bone marrow donors made up the cohort. Cohort members were all nominally healthy when sampled, although unrecorded immune exposures were likely present. The donor tested CMV seronegative and was one of the 352 seronegative cohort members. Each donor provided a peripheral blood sample, and peripheral blood mononuclear cells were used for TCR beta sequencing. The Qiagen DNeasy Blood Extraction Kit was used to extract genomic DNA from the blood cell samples. The germline V gene (reference sequence) supplies CDR1 LNHDA and CDR2 SQIVND. The CDR3 holds 17 amino acids from the cysteine to the phenylalanine. Of all the DNA, just the CDR3 is kept, 51 bases in frame from base 1. V trim: 5 bases; J trim: 4 bases; unmatched bases: 16.

Library creation used the immunoSEQ multiplex PCR assay. For the multiplex PCR, a mixture combining 60 forward primers for TCR Vbeta segments and 13 reverse primers for TCR Jbeta segments was used. The CDR3 region of rearranged TCR beta genes was amplified from genomic DNA by a multiplex PCR assay. On the Illumina HiSeq System, the amplified TCR beta libraries were sequenced as 87-base-pair reads. On the authors' methods: A later analysis counted some 74 million unique TCR beta chains across the 650 to 700 repertoires, and 9 million to 14 million of these chains were shared by at least two donors. Raw reads were error-corrected and collapsed into unique sequences by a nearest-neighbor algorithm in which closely related sequences were merged to remove PCR and sequencing errors. CDR3 sequences were aligned to IMGT reference sequences to assign V, D and J gene segments. For a sequence to be retained, at least a six-nucleotide match to both a V gene segment and a J gene segment was required. Rearrangements were called productive when the CDR3 lacked stop codons and stayed in frame with V and J; all others were non-productive. Following IMGT convention, CDR3 was defined as the stretch from the second conserved V-encoded cysteine up to the conserved J-encoded phenylalanine. In an earlier analysis of around 640 of the donors, sequences lacking an unambiguous match to a single V gene segment were excluded. In an earlier analysis of several hundred of the donors, V segments were called functional above 56.7% productive rearrangements and were called segregating when the between-donor standard deviation exceeded 5%. A statistical classification framework was built to diagnose cytomegalovirus status from the catalog of TCR beta chain sequences. A later analysis assigned V and J genes by comparing TCR nucleotide sequences with IMGT/GENE-DB human TR gene sequences. In a later analysis, CDR3 sequences and most-parsimonious VDJ recombination scenarios were assigned using the TCRdist pipeline. A later analysis defined each TCR beta chain by its CDR3 amino acid sequence plus V-gene family, and excluded reads lacking a unique V-gene family. A later analysis removed several hundred highly shared, low-generation-probability nucleotide sequences to deal with suspected cross-contamination and a sequencing artifact. For each public chain, a later analysis derived a clonal expansion index from normalized ranks of inferred template counts within each repertoire. In a later analysis, generation probabilities were computed using a VDJ recombination model fitted to out-of-frame rearrangements, and the results were checked against IGoR. Hypergeometric tests were used in a later analysis to score TCR-TCR, TCR-HLA and TCR-CMV co-occurrence, with a repertoire-size bias correction applied to the TCR pairs. To estimate false discovery rates, a later analysis permuted the HLA or CMV assignments 20 times. In a later analysis, co-occurring TCRs were grouped using DBSCAN, and TCRdist sequence similarity was added for clustering within HLA-allele-positive subsets. Repertoires with fewer than 30,000 or more than 120,000 public chains, plus five repertoires with anomalous nucleotide sharing, were excluded from co-occurrence clustering. TCRdb holds this immuneACCESS table with in-frame rearrangements only. Some clones are missing; in checked studies, unresolved V genes explain under half, and the rest has no known cause. That table supplies the V and J calls and clone size; D and trimming were determined from the DNA. Counted in this sample were 50,000 or so clones; roughly 72% of them appeared once. Over 8% of the sample is held by the ten biggest clonotypes.

The sequenced material came from PBMCs. The clonotype comes from a woman aged 50 to 60 in good health and CMV-seronegative. The chain is assembled from TRBV19 and TRBJ2-7, and TRBD2 aligns with 8 junction nucleotides. CDR3 reads: CASSSSNGLAGRYEQYF. At the DNA level, the sequence is TGTGCCAGTAGTTCCTCTAATGGACTAGCTGGGCGTTACGAGCAGTACTTC.